This TCR beta chain was profiled in a study of cytomegalovirus exposure and HLA in healthy donors. Broader study findings: It was reported that the classifier diagnosed cytomegalovirus status with high specificity and sensitivity in both the original and validation cohorts. In an earlier analysis, about 87% or about 30%: the productive usage of most TCR beta V segments. Overall, around 160 TCR beta chains were annotated as cytomegalovirus-associated. The authors excluded some V segments, including TRBV6-2 and TRBV6-3, as indistinguishable.

There are 16 residues in the CDR3. Germline V gene data show CDR1 as SGHNT and CDR2 as YYREEE (reference sequence). V was pared by 5 bases and J by 0 bases, with 14 bases between. Points on this clone: Its antigen is not identified.

The PCR used 60 Vbeta and 13 Jbeta primers. Sequenced by immunoSEQ multiplex PCR; TCRdb stores in-frame clones only, minus some. The sample lists about 140,000 clones; around 80% were seen once. Sequenced material: PBMCs. The clonotype originates from a female donor in good health and CMV-seronegative. This rearrangement joins TRBV5-4 to TRBJ1-4; maybe TRBD1 (5 bases). This chain's CDR3 is CASSLMGGSTNEKLFF. In nucleotides, the CDR3 is TGTGCCAGCAGTCTTATGGGGGGATCAACTAATGAAAAACTGTTTTTT. Based on the CDR3 plus reference TRBV5-4 and TRBJ1-4, the full variable domain is ETGVTQSPTHLIKTRGQQVTLRCSSQSGHNTVSWYQQALGQGPQFIFQYYREEENGRGNFPPRFSGLQFPNYSSELNVNALELDDSALYLCASSLMGGSTNEKLFFGSGTQLSVL.